The 10 T cell receptor beta chains given below trace back to one sample, sequenced in a study of cytotoxic CD8 clonotypes in ibrutinib-treated CLL listed by TCRdb under 2021. Library construction relied on the immunoSEQ multiplex PCR assay. TCRdb re-hosts the immuneACCESS table, in-frame sequences only. Its copies lack some clones; in the studies checked, an unresolved V gene accounts for under half of them, and the cause for the rest is not known. The sample yields about 25,000 clones; around 69% were counted once. The ten largest make up just over 50% of the sample. The sample's time point label, in plain terms: progressive disease on ibrutinib. The specimen comprised PBMCs, sampled at disease progression, from a patient treated with ibrutinib. The source of these receptors is a human donor with chronic lymphocytic leukemia.

In this sample, this clone turned up a few times. This chain connects TRBV7-8 to TRBJ1-2; a weak D match, TRBD1 (5 bases). CDR3 length: 15 amino acids. V lost 2 bases, J lost 0 bases, and 10 bases lay in between. The V gene's germline CDR1 is SGHVS and CDR2 FQNEAQ. The CDR3 region is CASSLRGTANYGYTF. In nucleotides, the CDR3 is TGTGCCAGCAGCTTACGGGGGACGGCTAACTATGGCTACACCTTC.

The V call is TRBV4-3, the J call TRBJ2-5; the D is unclear. The CDR3 runs 16 residues. In germline, CDR1 is LGHNA, CDR2 YSLEER. V was cut by 2 bases and J by 5 bases, with 18 bases left in between. The CDR3 is CASSQRQAVAKETQYF. CDR3 in DNA: TGCGCCAGCAGCCAAAGGCAGGCGGTCGCAAAGGAGACCCAGTACTTC.

A single count supports this clone. The chain recombines TRBV5-1 with TRBJ2-3; D call uncertain. Germline V CDR1 and CDR2: SGHRS, YFSETQ. The length of the CDR3 is 12 residues. V lost 5 bases and J 7 bases, leaving 11 bases between the germline ends. The CDR3 coding sequence is TGCGCCAGCAGTTTCATCGGAAATACGCAGTATTTT. As protein: CASSFIGNTQYF.

This clone was seen a handful of times. V usage is TRBV29-1 and J usage is TRBJ1-2; 9 bases map to TRBD1. The germline V gene encodes CDR1 SQVTM and CDR2 ANQGSEA. This CDR3 is 12 amino acids long. The DNA for the CDR3 is TGCAGTGCGGACAGGGGTGACTATGGCTACACCTTC. Amino acid sequence: CSADRGDYGYTF.

This clone was seen only a few times. The chain links TRBV11-2 to TRBJ1-1; TRBD1 agrees at 7 bases. This CDR3 comprises 13 residues. With 6 bases clipped from V and 11 bases from J, the junction kept 12 bases outside the gene matches. Germline CDR1 and CDR2: SGHAT and FQNNGV. The CDR3 region is CASSPRDSMGAFF. DNA for the CDR3: TGTGCCAGCAGTCCCCGGGACAGCATGGGGGCTTTCTTT.

This chain links TRBV2 with TRBJ1-1; 8 nucleotides match TRBD1. The CDR3 has 13 residues. Germline V gene sequence: CDR1 SNHLY, CDR2 FYNNEI. V lost 7 bases to trimming and J lost 8 bases; unmatched junction nucleotides: 9. This CDR3 is CASTWGGQGEAFF. The CDR3 DNA is TGTGCCAGCACCTGGGGAGGACAGGGAGAAGCTTTCTTT.

V is TRBV27 and J is TRBJ2-3, with D possibly being TRBD2 (5 bases). The germline V and J ends were trimmed by 5 bases and 2 bases, with 17 bases remaining between them. Germline lookup yields CDR1 MNHEY and CDR2 SMNVEV (reference sequence). CDR3 length equals 16 residues. The CDR3 region is CASSPQFSLATDTQYF. In nucleotides, the CDR3 is TGTGCCAGCAGTCCCCAATTTAGCCTAGCCACAGATACGCAGTATTTT.

The chain carries TRBV19 and TRBJ2-6; no clear D. V was pared by 7 bases and J by 0 bases, with 7 bases between. The CDR3 is 14 residues long. Germline V gives CDR1 LNHDA, CDR2 SQIVND (reference sequence). DNA for the CDR3: TGTGCCAGTACTAGAGTCTCTGGGGCCAACGTCCTGACTTTC. Translating gives CASTRVSGANVLTF.

The chain uses TRBV21-1 and TRBJ1-1; TRBD1 is the table's D call, not checked against the DNA. TRBV21-1 is a documented pseudogene. The CDR3 is made up of 14 amino acids. As DNA, the CDR3 is TGTGCCAGCAGCAAACAGGGAATGAACACTGAAGCTTTCTTT. It is translated as CASSKQGMNTEAFF.

The V and J genes are TRBV28 and TRBJ1-2; 9 bases map to TRBD1. V trimming: 2 bases; J trimming: 4 bases; junction bases outside the gene matches: 2. There are 14 residues in the CDR3. Germline V CDR1 and CDR2: MDHEN, SYDVKM. The CDR3 region has the DNA TGTGCCAGCAGTTTACCGGGACAGGGCTATGGCTACACCTTC. It is translated as CASSLPGQGYGYTF.